The TCR beta chain under discussion was sequenced for a study of T cell responses to AZD1222 COVID-19 vaccine. General study findings and limits: The study sampled repertoires only after the peak T cell response.

Clones were sequenced by immunoSEQ multiplex PCR, and TCRdb holds only the in-frame ones, with some missing. Among some 120,000 clones, approximately 82% were seen once, and the ten largest hold roughly a quarter. Notes on this clone: Its matching antigen is unknown.

The germline V and J ends were trimmed by 7 bases and 2 bases, with 9 bases remaining between them. The CDR3 is made up of 12 amino acids. Germline loops: CDR1 SGHNT, CDR2 YYREEE (reference sequence). The chain combines TRBV5-4 with TRBJ1-2; D not resolved. The receptor was isolated from an adult who received the AZD1222 COVID-19 vaccine. The input for sequencing was peripheral blood, taken 28 days after the second AZD1222 dose. CDR3 region: CASGKENYGYTF. The CDR3 coding sequence is TGTGCCAGCGGGAAAGAAAACTATGGCTACACCTTC.